What follows are 5 T cell receptor beta chains derived from one specimen sequenced in a study of blood T cell repertoires in COVID-19. The method was immunoSEQ multiplex PCR; TCRdb's version includes in-frame clones alone and lacks a portion of them. The sample lists roughly 200,000 clones; around 88% were seen once. The sequenced material came from peripheral blood. The receptors come from a middle-aged man with active or convalescent COVID-19.

The chain employs TRBV27 and TRBJ1-2; D might be TRBD1 (6 bases). The CDR3 runs to 14 residues. Germline loops: CDR1 MNHEY, CDR2 SMNVEV (reference sequence). The V end was cut by 3 bases, the J end by 6 bases, with 14 bases between. The CDR3 DNA reads as TGTGCCAGCAGTTTGCAGGGGCCGTCGGATGGCTACACCTTC. Translated, it gives CASSLQGPSDGYTF.

V is TRBV7-9 and J is TRBJ2-7, with 7 bases that match TRBD2. The length of the CDR3 is 15 residues. The germline CDR1 and CDR2 sequences are SEHNR and FQNEAQ (reference sequence). V lost 4 bases to trimming and J lost 3 bases; unmatched junction nucleotides: 9. This CDR3 reads CASSSPGSGGYEQYF. The CDR3 nucleotides read TGTGCCAGCAGCTCCCCCGGGTCGGGGGGCTACGAGCAGTACTTC. The full variable domain, its missing parts supplied by reference TRBV7-9 and TRBJ2-7, is DTGVSQNPRHKITKRGQNVTFRCDPISEHNRLYWYRQTLGQGPEFLTYFQNEAQLEKSRLLSDRFSAERPKGSFSTLEIQRTEQGDSAMYLCASSSPGSGGYEQYFGPGTRLTVT.

The rearrangement links TRBV7-8 to TRBJ1-5; D unresolved. CDR3 length: 15 amino acids. With 5 bases removed from V and 7 bases from J, the gap between germline ends came to 18 bases. CDR1 is SGHVS and CDR2 is FQNEAQ in the germline V gene. The CDR3: CASSNGRERRQPQHF. Written as DNA, the CDR3 is TGTGCCAGCAGCAACGGCCGGGAGCGGAGGCAGCCCCAGCATTTT.

V and J are TRBV5-4 and TRBJ1-6; no clear D gene. The CDR3 has 11 residues. The germline V gene encodes CDR1 SGHNT and CDR2 YYREEE (reference sequence). V was trimmed by 0 bases and J by 14 bases, leaving 6 bases between them. In DNA, the CDR3 is TGTGCCAGCAGCTTGGGACAATCCCTCCACTTT. This codes for CASSLGQSLHF.

The rearrangement links TRBV29-1 to TRBJ1-1; D possibly corresponds to TRBD1 (5 bases). CDR3 length: 14 amino acids. The V gene's germline CDR1 is SQVTM and CDR2 ANQGSEA. The V end was cut by 0 bases, the J end by 11 bases, with 19 bases between. CDR3 sequence (DNA): TGCAGCGTTGAAGATAAAGGCAGGGCCCTTGGGGCTTTCTTT. This encodes CSVEDKGRALGAFF. Complete variable domain (other parts from reference TRBV29-1 and TRBJ1-1): SAVISQKPSRDICQRGTSLTIQCQVDSQVTMMFWYRQQPGQSLTLIATANQGSEATYESGFVIDKFPISRPNLTFSTLTVSNMSPEDSSIYLCSVEDKGRALGAFFGQGTRLTVV.